Listed below are T cell receptor beta chains from one sample, sequenced in a study of radiation and T cells in renal cell carcinoma. Sequencing used immunoSEQ multiplex PCR; TCRdb keeps in-frame clones, though not all of them. The sample lists 18,000 or so clones, 50% to 70% occurring once. The source was tumor tissue, collected from a patient whose treatment included radiotherapy and nephrectomy. The source of these receptors is a man between 50 and 59 years old with renal cell carcinoma. CDR3s include the opening cysteine and the closing phenylalanine or tryptophan. Fields, in order: V gene, J gene, clone size, D gene, CDR3 protein, CDR3 DNA. The D gene is left open where the match is weak. Size tells how often a clone was seen (once, few, many) or the class of an expanded clone, and some rows leave it out.

v_gene: TRBV9
j_gene: TRBJ1-5
abundance: few
d_gene: NA
CDR3aa: CASSVDAGANQPQHF
CDR3nt: TGTGCCAGCAGCGTAGATGCGGGGGCGAATCAGCCCCAGCATTTT

v_gene: TRBV10-1
j_gene: TRBJ2-1
abundance: NA
d_gene: NA
CDR3aa: CASSEPLGENEQFF
CDR3nt: TGCGCCAGCAGTGAGCCCCTGGGTGAGAATGAGCAGTTCTTC

v_gene: TRBV7-2
j_gene: TRBJ2-7
abundance: few
d_gene: NA
CDR3aa: CASGTDSYEQYF
CDR3nt: TGTGCCAGCGGGACGGATAGTTACGAGCAGTACTTC

v_gene: TRBV2
j_gene: TRBJ2-2
abundance: NA
d_gene: TRBD2
CDR3aa: CASRGLAGGIGELFF
CDR3nt: TGTGCCAGCAGGGGACTAGCGGGAGGAATCGGGGAGCTGTTTTTT

v_gene: TRBV4-1
j_gene: TRBJ1-2
abundance: NA
d_gene: NA
CDR3aa: CASSQGREFDGYTF
CDR3nt: TGCGCCAGCAGCCAAGGCAGGGAATTCGATGGCTACACCTTC

v_gene: TRBV29-1
j_gene: TRBJ1-2
abundance: few
d_gene: NA
CDR3aa: CSVVHSDMNGYTF
CDR3nt: TGCAGCGTTGTACACAGCGATATGAATGGCTACACCTTC

v_gene: TRBV5-1
j_gene: TRBJ1-2
abundance: few
d_gene: TRBD1
CDR3aa: CASSPGTGNYGYTF
CDR3nt: TGCGCCAGCAGCCCCGGGACAGGGAACTATGGCTACACCTTC

v_gene: TRBV27
j_gene: TRBJ1-5
abundance: NA
d_gene: NA
CDR3aa: CASSKGGNQPQHF
CDR3nt: TGTGCCAGCAGTAAAGGAGGGAATCAGCCCCAGCATTTT

v_gene: TRBV6-5
j_gene: TRBJ1-6
abundance: NA
d_gene: NA
CDR3aa: CASSLQGFSSPLHF
CDR3nt: TGTGCCAGCAGCCTACAGGGTTTTAGTTCACCCCTCCACTTT

v_gene: TRBV5-4
j_gene: TRBJ1-1
abundance: few
d_gene: NA
CDR3aa: CASSLDFGDWTEAFF
CDR3nt: TGTGCCAGCAGCTTGGATTTTGGAGATTGGACTGAAGCTTTCTTT

v_gene: TRBV5-1
j_gene: TRBJ2-7
abundance: NA
d_gene: NA
CDR3aa: CASSLEDESSYEQYF
CDR3nt: TGCGCCAGCAGCTTGGAGGACGAAAGCTCCTACGAGCAGTACTTC

v_gene: TRBV30
j_gene: TRBJ2-7
abundance: NA
d_gene: NA
CDR3aa: CAWSVVGYEQYF
CDR3nt: TGTGCCTGGAGTGTTGTGGGCTACGAGCAGTACTTC

v_gene: TRBV4-1
j_gene: TRBJ2-7
abundance: NA
d_gene: NA
CDR3aa: CASSQGPSADNSYEQYF
CDR3nt: TGCGCCAGCAGCCAAGGTCCCTCGGCGGACAACTCCTACGAGCAGTACTTC

v_gene: TRBV4-1
j_gene: TRBJ2-1
abundance: medium-sized
d_gene: NA
CDR3aa: CASSQALSLYNEQFF
CDR3nt: TGCGCCAGCAGCCAAGCACTGTCACTTTACAATGAGCAGTTCTTC

v_gene: TRBV7-2
j_gene: TRBJ1-3
abundance: NA
d_gene: NA
CDR3aa: CASSFTGDSGNTIYF
CDR3nt: TGTGCCAGCAGCTTTACGGGAGACTCTGGAAACACCATATATTTT

v_gene: TRBV5-1
j_gene: TRBJ2-3
abundance: NA
d_gene: TRBD1
CDR3aa: CASSNPQGADTQYF
CDR3nt: TGCGCCAGCAGCAACCCGCAGGGGGCAGATACGCAGTATTTT

v_gene: TRBV6-5
j_gene: TRBJ1-2
abundance: NA
d_gene: NA
CDR3aa: CASSTGTQDRRYTF
CDR3nt: TGTGCCAGCAGTACAGGGACACAAGATCGCCGCTACACCTTC

v_gene: TRBV5-1
j_gene: TRBJ1-1
abundance: NA
d_gene: NA
CDR3aa: CASSRKTGPNINTEAFF
CDR3nt: TGCGCCAGCAGCCGGAAGACGGGGCCCAACATTAACACTGAAGCTTTCTTT

v_gene: TRBV5-1
j_gene: TRBJ2-7
abundance: NA
d_gene: NA
CDR3aa: CASSVEASYEQYF
CDR3nt: TGCGCCAGCAGTGTGGAGGCCTCCTACGAGCAGTACTTC

v_gene: TRBV28
j_gene: TRBJ1-2
abundance: few
d_gene: NA
CDR3aa: CASSTRDNYGYTF
CDR3nt: TGTGCCAGCAGTACCCGGGATAACTATGGCTACACCTTC

v_gene: TRBV19
j_gene: TRBJ2-2
abundance: NA
d_gene: NA
CDR3aa: CASTAAGELFF
CDR3nt: TGTGCCAGCACGGCGGCCGGGGAGCTGTTTTTT

v_gene: TRBV19
j_gene: TRBJ2-1
abundance: few
d_gene: NA
CDR3aa: CASSMRGNYNEQFF
CDR3nt: TGTGCCAGTAGTATGCGGGGCAATTACAATGAGCAGTTCTTC

v_gene: TRBV9
j_gene: TRBJ2-1
abundance: few
d_gene: TRBD1
CDR3aa: CASSERTGAGSYNEQFF
CDR3nt: TGTGCCAGCAGCGAGAGGACAGGGGCCGGCTCCTACAATGAGCAGTTCTTC

v_gene: TRBV15
j_gene: TRBJ1-2
abundance: NA
d_gene: TRBD1
CDR3aa: CATSSTGDYGYTF
CDR3nt: TGTGCCACCAGCAGCACAGGGGACTATGGCTACACCTTC

v_gene: TRBV6-5
j_gene: TRBJ1-2
abundance: NA
d_gene: NA
CDR3aa: CASSEPPGIYGYTF
CDR3nt: TGTGCCAGCAGTGAACCCCCGGGGATCTATGGCTACACCTTC

v_gene: TRBV7-8
j_gene: TRBJ1-5
abundance: NA
d_gene: NA
CDR3aa: CASSLVRSGASQPQHF
CDR3nt: TGTGCCAGCAGCTTAGTAAGGTCGGGGGCGAGTCAGCCCCAGCATTTT

v_gene: TRBV28
j_gene: TRBJ2-7
abundance: medium-sized
d_gene: NA
CDR3aa: CASGLGGPSSYEQYF
CDR3nt: TGTGCCAGCGGGTTAGGAGGGCCGAGCTCCTACGAGCAGTACTTC

v_gene: TRBV6-5
j_gene: TRBJ1-1
abundance: NA
d_gene: NA
CDR3aa: CASRALSGQNTEAFF
CDR3nt: TGTGCCAGCAGAGCCCTTTCGGGACAGAACACTGAAGCTTTCTTT

v_gene: TRBV6-5
j_gene: TRBJ2-2
abundance: once
d_gene: TRBD2
CDR3aa: CASSPGTTNTGELFF
CDR3nt: TGTGCCAGCAGCCCCGGGACTACGAACACCGGGGAGCTGTTTTTT

v_gene: TRBV4-2
j_gene: TRBJ2-1
abundance: once
d_gene: TRBD2
CDR3aa: CASSQEGAGANEQFF
CDR3nt: TGTGCCAGCAGCCAAGAAGGAGCGGGAGCCAATGAGCAGTTCTTC

v_gene: TRBV11-2
j_gene: TRBJ2-7
abundance: few
d_gene: NA
CDR3aa: CASSFRAEPYEQYF
CDR3nt: TGTGCCAGCAGCTTTCGGGCAGAACCTTACGAGCAGTACTTC

v_gene: TRBV28
j_gene: TRBJ2-7
abundance: few
d_gene: NA
CDR3aa: CASSGDTTYEQYF
CDR3nt: TGTGCCAGCAGTGGGGACACCACCTACGAGCAGTACTTC

v_gene: TRBV27
j_gene: TRBJ1-1
abundance: NA
d_gene: NA
CDR3aa: CASSPNRDSTEAFF
CDR3nt: TGTGCCAGCAGCCCCAACCGGGACTCCACTGAAGCTTTCTTT

v_gene: TRBV6-5
j_gene: TRBJ1-1
abundance: NA
d_gene: TRBD1
CDR3aa: CASSDRALRTEAFF
CDR3nt: TGTGCCAGCAGTGACAGGGCCCTTAGGACTGAAGCTTTCTTT

v_gene: TRBV6-6
j_gene: TRBJ2-3
abundance: NA
d_gene: TRBD2
CDR3aa: CASSYLAGGLGDTQYF
CDR3nt: TGTGCCAGCAGTTACCTAGCGGGGGGGCTTGGAGATACGCAGTATTTT

v_gene: TRBV5-4
j_gene: TRBJ2-4
abundance: NA
d_gene: NA
CDR3aa: CASSLAGSAKNIQYF
CDR3nt: TGTGCCAGCAGCTTGGCAGGATCGGCCAAAAACATTCAGTACTTC

v_gene: TRBV5-3
j_gene: TRBJ1-5
abundance: NA
d_gene: NA
CDR3aa: CARSLVSGSVYCQPQHF
CDR3nt: TGTGCCAGAAGCTTGGTTTCAGGGTCGGTCTATTGTCAGCCCCAGCATTTT

v_gene: TRBV2
j_gene: TRBJ1-2
abundance: NA
d_gene: NA
CDR3aa: CASSGTERYGYTF
CDR3nt: TGTGCCAGCAGTGGGACAGAGCGATATGGCTACACCTTC

v_gene: TRBV27
j_gene: TRBJ2-7
abundance: few
d_gene: NA
CDR3aa: CASSLPFGRPRTPSYEQYF
CDR3nt: TGTGCCAGCAGTTTACCATTCGGTAGGCCTCGAACCCCTTCCTACGAGCAGTACTTC

v_gene: TRBV9
j_gene: TRBJ1-2
abundance: NA
d_gene: TRBD1
CDR3aa: CASTPGQLNYGYTF
CDR3nt: TGTGCCAGCACCCCGGGACAGCTCAACTATGGCTACACCTTC

v_gene: TRBV6-4
j_gene: TRBJ1-2
abundance: NA
d_gene: NA
CDR3aa: CASSDSSVGSYGYTF
CDR3nt: TGTGCCAGCAGTGACTCGAGTGTAGGATCATATGGCTACACCTTC

v_gene: TRBV7-2
j_gene: TRBJ2-2
abundance: medium-sized
d_gene: NA
CDR3aa: CASSTGTAETGELFF
CDR3nt: TGTGCCAGCAGCACCGGGACGGCGGAGACCGGGGAGCTGTTTTTT

v_gene: TRBV6-1
j_gene: TRBJ1-3
abundance: NA
d_gene: TRBD1
CDR3aa: CASSSSGGIGNTIYF
CDR3nt: TGTGCCAGCAGTTCTTCAGGGGGCATTGGAAACACCATATATTTT

v_gene: TRBV5-1
j_gene: TRBJ2-1
abundance: many
d_gene: TRBD2
CDR3aa: CASSSDPLAGVNEQFF
CDR3nt: TGCGCCAGCAGCTCCGACCCGCTAGCGGGGGTCAATGAGCAGTTCTTC

v_gene: TRBV5-1
j_gene: TRBJ2-2
abundance: medium-sized
d_gene: TRBD2
CDR3aa: CASSFAGGVNTGELFF
CDR3nt: TGCGCCAGCAGCTTTGCGGGAGGAGTAAACACCGGGGAGCTGTTTTTT

v_gene: TRBV15
j_gene: TRBJ1-4
abundance: NA
d_gene: NA
CDR3aa: CATSRAWGGEKLFF
CDR3nt: TGTGCCACCAGCAGAGCTTGGGGCGGTGAAAAACTGTTTTTT

v_gene: TRBV6-5
j_gene: TRBJ2-1
abundance: few
d_gene: TRBD2
CDR3aa: CASSWTTSGSYNEQFF
CDR3nt: TGTGCCAGCAGTTGGACGACTAGCGGCTCCTACAATGAGCAGTTCTTC

v_gene: TRBV10-3
j_gene: TRBJ1-2
abundance: NA
d_gene: NA
CDR3aa: CAISGTRASTYGYTF
CDR3nt: TGTGCCATCAGTGGAACGAGGGCCTCTACCTATGGCTACACCTTC

v_gene: TRBV10-2
j_gene: TRBJ1-1
abundance: few
d_gene: NA
CDR3aa: CASSEGGLTEAFF
CDR3nt: TGCGCCAGCAGTGAGGGTGGGCTCACTGAAGCTTTCTTT

v_gene: TRBV5-5
j_gene: TRBJ1-1
abundance: NA
d_gene: NA
CDR3aa: CASSPSAGNTEAFF
CDR3nt: TGTGCCAGCAGCCCCTCCGCGGGCAACACTGAAGCTTTCTTT

v_gene: TRBV6-5
j_gene: TRBJ1-2
abundance: few
d_gene: NA
CDR3aa: CASRYQYSANYGYTF
CDR3nt: TGTGCCAGCAGATATCAATATAGCGCTAACTATGGCTACACCTTC